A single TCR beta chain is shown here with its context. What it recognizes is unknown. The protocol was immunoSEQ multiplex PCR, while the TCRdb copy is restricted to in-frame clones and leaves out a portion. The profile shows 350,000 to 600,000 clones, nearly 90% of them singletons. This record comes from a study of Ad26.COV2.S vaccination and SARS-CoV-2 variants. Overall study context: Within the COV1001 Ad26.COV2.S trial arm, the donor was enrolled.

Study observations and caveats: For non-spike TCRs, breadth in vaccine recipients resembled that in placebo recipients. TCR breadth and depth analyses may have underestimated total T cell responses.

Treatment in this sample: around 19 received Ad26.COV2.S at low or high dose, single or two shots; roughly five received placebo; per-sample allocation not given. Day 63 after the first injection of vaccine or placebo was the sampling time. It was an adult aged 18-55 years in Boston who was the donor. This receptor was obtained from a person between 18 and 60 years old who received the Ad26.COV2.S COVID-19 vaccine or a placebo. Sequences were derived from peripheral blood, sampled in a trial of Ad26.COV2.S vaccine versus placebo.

CDR3 sequence: CASSITGLANTEAFF. DNA of the CDR3: TGTGCCAGTAGTATTACAGGGTTGGCGAACACTGAAGCTTTCTTT. The rearrangement uses TRBV19 and TRBJ1-1; D perhaps matches TRBD1 (6 bases). The V gene lost 3 bases and the J gene lost 1 base, with 12 bases spanning the gap. The CDR3 runs to 15 residues. CDR1 is LNHDA, CDR2 SQIVND, per germline (reference sequence).